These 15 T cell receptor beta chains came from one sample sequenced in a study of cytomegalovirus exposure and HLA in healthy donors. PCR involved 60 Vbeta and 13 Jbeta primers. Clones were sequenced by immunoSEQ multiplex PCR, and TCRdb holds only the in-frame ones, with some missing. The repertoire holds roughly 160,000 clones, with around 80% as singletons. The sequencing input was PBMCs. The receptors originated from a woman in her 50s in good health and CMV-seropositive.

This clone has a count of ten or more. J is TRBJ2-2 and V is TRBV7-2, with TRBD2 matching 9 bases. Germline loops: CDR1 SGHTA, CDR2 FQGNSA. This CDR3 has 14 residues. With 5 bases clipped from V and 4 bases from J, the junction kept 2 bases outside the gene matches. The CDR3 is CASSDSGGTGELFF. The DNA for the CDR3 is TGTGCCAGCAGCGATAGCGGGGGCACCGGGGAGCTGTTTTTT. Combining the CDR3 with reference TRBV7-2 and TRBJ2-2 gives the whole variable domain GAGVSQSPSNKVTEKGKDVELRCDPISGHTALYWYRQSLGQGLEFLIYFQGNSAPDKSGLPSDRFSAERTGGSVSTLTIQRTQQEDSAVYLCASSDSGGTGELFFGEGSRLTVL.

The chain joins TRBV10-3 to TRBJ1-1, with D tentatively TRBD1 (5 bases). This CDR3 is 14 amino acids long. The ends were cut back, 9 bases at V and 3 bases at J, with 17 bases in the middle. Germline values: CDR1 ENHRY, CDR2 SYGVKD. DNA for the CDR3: TGTGCCATTCGGGGGGACCAGGAATACACTGAAGCTTTCTTT. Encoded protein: CAIRGDQEYTEAFF.

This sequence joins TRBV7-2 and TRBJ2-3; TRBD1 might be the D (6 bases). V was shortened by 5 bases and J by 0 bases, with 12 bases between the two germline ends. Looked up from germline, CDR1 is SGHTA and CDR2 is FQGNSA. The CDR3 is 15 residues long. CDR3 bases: TGTGCCAGCAGCCCACAGGGTCTTAGCACAGATACGCAGTATTTT. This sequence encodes CASSPQGLSTDTQYF.

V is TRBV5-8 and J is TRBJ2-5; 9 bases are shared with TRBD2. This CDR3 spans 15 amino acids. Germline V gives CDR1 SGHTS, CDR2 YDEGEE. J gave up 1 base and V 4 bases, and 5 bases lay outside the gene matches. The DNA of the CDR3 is TGTGCCAGCAGCAAGGGACTAGCCTTCCAAGAGACCCAGTACTTC. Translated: CASSKGLAFQETQYF.

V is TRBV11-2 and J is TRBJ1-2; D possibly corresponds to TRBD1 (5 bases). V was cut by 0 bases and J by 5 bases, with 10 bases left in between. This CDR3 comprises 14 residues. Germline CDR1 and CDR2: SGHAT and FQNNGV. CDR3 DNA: TGTGCCAGCAGCTTAGAAGGGGAGGGGTATGGCTACACCTTC. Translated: CASSLEGEGYGYTF.

The chain's CDR3 is CASSLRQGSNQPQHF. DNA of the CDR3: TGTGCCAGCAGTCTCAGACAGGGTAGCAATCAGCCCCAGCATTTT. The rearrangement joins TRBV27 to TRBJ1-5; 7 bases are a match to TRBD1. V was pared by 5 bases and J by 0 bases, with 4 bases of the junction left unmatched. Germline loops: CDR1 MNHEY, CDR2 SMNVEV (reference sequence). The CDR3 extends over 15 amino acids.

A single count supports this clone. The CDR3 protein is CASEPRTRDEQFF. CDR3 nucleotides: TGTGCCAGTGAACCCCGAACGAGGGATGAGCAGTTCTTC. This chain links TRBV19 with TRBJ2-1; TRBD2 is a possible D gene (5 bases). Looked up from germline, CDR1 is LNHDA and CDR2 is SQIVND (reference sequence). The germline V and J ends were trimmed by 8 bases and 8 bases, with 16 bases remaining between them. The CDR3 runs to 13 residues.

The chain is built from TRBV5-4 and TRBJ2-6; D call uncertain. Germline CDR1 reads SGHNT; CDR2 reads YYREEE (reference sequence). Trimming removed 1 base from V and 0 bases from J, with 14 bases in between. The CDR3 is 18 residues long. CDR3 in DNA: TGTGCCAGCAGCTTGAAACTCATGAGGCTCTCTGGGGCCAACGTCCTGACTTTC. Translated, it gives CASSLKLMRLSGANVLTF.

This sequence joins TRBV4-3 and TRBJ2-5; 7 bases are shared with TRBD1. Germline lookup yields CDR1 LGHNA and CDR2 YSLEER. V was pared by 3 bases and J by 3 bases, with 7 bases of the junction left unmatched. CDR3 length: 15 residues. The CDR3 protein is CASSHGPGTEETQYF. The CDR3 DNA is TGCGCCAGCAGCCATGGCCCCGGGACAGAAGAGACCCAGTACTTC.

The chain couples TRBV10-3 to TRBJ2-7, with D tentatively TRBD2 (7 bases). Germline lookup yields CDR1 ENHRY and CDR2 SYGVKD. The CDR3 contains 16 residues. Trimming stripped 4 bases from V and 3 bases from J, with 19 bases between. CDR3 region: CAISARGGGTGYEQYF. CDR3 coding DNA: TGTGCCATCAGTGCCCGGGGAGGGGGGACTGGCTACGAGCAGTACTTC.

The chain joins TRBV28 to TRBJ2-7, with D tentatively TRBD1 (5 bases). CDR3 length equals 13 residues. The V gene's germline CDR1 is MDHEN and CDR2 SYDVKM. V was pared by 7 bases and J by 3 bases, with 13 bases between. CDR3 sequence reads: CASIASGNYEQYF. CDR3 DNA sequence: TGTGCCAGCATTGCTTCAGGGAACTACGAGCAGTACTTC.

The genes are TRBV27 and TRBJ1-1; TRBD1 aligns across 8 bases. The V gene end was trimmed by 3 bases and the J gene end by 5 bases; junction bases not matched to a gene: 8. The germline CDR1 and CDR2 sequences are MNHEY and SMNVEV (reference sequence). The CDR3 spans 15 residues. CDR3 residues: CASSLRTGIATEAFF. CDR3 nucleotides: TGTGCCAGCAGTTTGAGGACAGGGATAGCAACTGAAGCTTTCTTT.

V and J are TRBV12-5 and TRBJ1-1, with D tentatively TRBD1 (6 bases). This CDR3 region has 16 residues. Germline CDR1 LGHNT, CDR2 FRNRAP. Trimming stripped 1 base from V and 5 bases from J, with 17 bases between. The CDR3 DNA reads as TGTGCTAGTGGTTTGGGTGGGGGGGGAGGGACAACTGAAGCTTTCTTT. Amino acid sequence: CASGLGGGGGTTEAFF.

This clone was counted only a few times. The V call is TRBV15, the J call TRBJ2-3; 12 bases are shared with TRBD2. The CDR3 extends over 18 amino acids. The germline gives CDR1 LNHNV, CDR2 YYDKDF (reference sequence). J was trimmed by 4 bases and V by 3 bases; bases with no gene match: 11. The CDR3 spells CATSSLSTSGSFADTQYF. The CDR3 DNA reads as TGTGCCACCAGCAGTCTATCGACTAGCGGGAGTTTTGCAGATACGCAGTATTTT.

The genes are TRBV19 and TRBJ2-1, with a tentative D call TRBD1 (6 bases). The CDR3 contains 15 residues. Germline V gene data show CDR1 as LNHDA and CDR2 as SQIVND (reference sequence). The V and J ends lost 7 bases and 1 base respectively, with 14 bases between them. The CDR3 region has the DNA TGTGCCAGTACCAATTTAGGACAGTCCTACAATGAGCAGTTCTTC. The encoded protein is CASTNLGQSYNEQFF.